This T cell receptor (beta chain) was recovered during a study of T cells in Graves' hyperthyroidism and ophthalmopathy. The table lists this clonotype with a count of one. Using around 10 ml of fresh peripheral blood, PBMCs were prepared. Germline V lookup: CDR1 MNHNS, CDR2 SASEGT. With 6 bases removed from V and 1 base from J, the gap between germline ends came to 12 bases. The CDR3 contains 14 residues. The investigators amplified TCR beta CDR3 regions from RNA transcripts. HTBI primers were the set used in a first-round RT-PCR of the TCR CDR3. TCRdb reanalysed the multiplex PCR reads using MiXCR and keeps one entry per CDR3 protein. Here the sample spans 400,000 to 550,000 distinct CDR3 sequences, approximately 25% being singletons.

Sequencing was carried out using blood. This receptor was obtained from a woman aged 30 to 39 with Graves' ophthalmopathy. The rearrangement links TRBV6-1 to TRBJ1-1; D gene uncertain. The CDR3 sequence is CASRTLTRNTEAFF. As DNA, the CDR3 is TGTGCCAGCAGAACCCTGACCAGGAACACTGAAGCTTTCTTT.